This passage covers 15 T cell receptor beta chains from one sample sequenced in a study of OX40 agonist ivuxolimab in advanced cancers. Libraries were prepared by immunoSEQ multiplex PCR; TCRdb keeps only in-frame clonotypes and omits some of them. The table records about 2,800 clones, around 72% of them present only once. The input for sequencing was CD4+ or CD8+ T cells sorted from blood, taken in a trial of the OX40 agonist ivuxolimab. Receptors were obtained from an adult with an advanced solid tumor such as melanoma, head and neck, liver or kidney cancer.

About this clone itself: At the DNA level, this CDR3 is encoded by other sequences in the same sample as well. This chain connects TRBV7-8 to TRBJ2-7; the match to TRBD1 covers 8 bases. The CDR3 loop spans 15 amino acids. The germline V gene encodes CDR1 SGHVS and CDR2 FQNEAQ. V was clipped by 5 bases and J by 1 base; unmatched bases: 7. The CDR3 region is CASSPRQGPSYEQYF. CDR3 DNA: TGTGCCAGCAGCCCCCGACAGGGGCCGTCCTACGAGCAGTACTTC.

This clone was seen once. The junction departs from germline at one end; a sequencing error may be responsible. The identical CDR3 is also encoded by other nucleotide sequences in the sample. The chain has TRBV18 and TRBJ2-7; D remains ambiguous. Germline-derived CDR1 and CDR2 are KGHSH and LQKENI. This CDR3 has 14 residues. As DNA, the CDR3 is TGTGCCAGCTCACCAGAGATATACCCCTACGAGCAGTACTTT. This codes for CASSPEIYPYEQYF. Filled out from reference TRBV18 and TRBJ2-7, the complete variable domain reads NAGVMQNPRHLVRRRGQEARLRCSPMKGHSHVYWYRQLPEEGLKFMVYLQKENIIDESGMPKERFSAEFPKEGPSILRIQQVVRGDSAAYFCASSPEIYPYEQYFGPGTRLTVT.

This chain links TRBV6-5 with TRBJ2-7; 13 bases agree with TRBD2. V gave up 4 bases and J gave up 0 bases; unmatched junction bases: 0. This CDR3 comprises 15 residues. The germline V gene encodes CDR1 MNHEY and CDR2 SVGAGI. The CDR3 nucleotides read TGTGCCAGCAGTTGGACTAGCGGGAGCTCCTACGAGCAGTACTTC. Protein: CASSWTSGSSYEQYF.

This chain uses TRBV2 with TRBJ2-7; D unclear. The germline V gene encodes CDR1 SNHLY and CDR2 FYNNEI. The CDR3 totals 11 residues. The V and J ends lost 0 bases and 5 bases respectively, with 2 bases between them. The CDR3: CASSEANEQYF. CDR3 DNA sequence: TGTGCCAGCAGTGAAGCCAACGAGCAGTACTTC.

The chain joins TRBV27 to TRBJ2-7; D not resolved. Germline CDR1 and CDR2: MNHEY and SMNVEV (reference sequence). V was cut by 6 bases and J by 4 bases, with 13 bases left in between. This CDR3 has 13 residues. CDR3 DNA: TGTGCCAGCAGGCCCGGACCTAAATACGAGCAGTACTTC. It translates to CASRPGPKYEQYF.

V and J are TRBV6-5 and TRBJ1-5; possible D gene TRBD1, 5 bases. The germline V gene encodes CDR1 MNHEY and CDR2 SVGAGI. This CDR3 has 16 residues. Trimming shortened V by 4 bases and J by 6 bases, and 19 bases separated the two germline ends. CDR3 DNA: TGTGCCAGCAGTTCCCTAAGGGAAGGGGCCACTCAGCCCCAGCATTTT. It specifies CASSSLREGATQPQHF.

V is TRBV19 and J is TRBJ2-4, with a weak D call TRBD2 (5 bases). The length of the CDR3 is 13 residues. V lost 9 bases to trimming and J lost 8 bases, with 17 bases between them. The germline gives CDR1 LNHDA, CDR2 SQIVND (reference sequence). CDR3 region: CASKPTARDIQYF. The CDR3 coding sequence is TGTGCCAGCAAACCCACGGCGAGGGACATTCAGTACTTC. The whole variable domain, remainder taken from reference TRBV19 and TRBJ2-4, is DGGITQSPKYLFRKEGQNVTLSCEQNLNHDAMYWYRQDPGQGLRLIYYSQIVNDFQKGDIAEGYSVSREKKESFPLTVTSAQKNPTAFYLCASKPTARDIQYFGAGTRLSVL.

The rearrangement joins TRBV19 to TRBJ2-7, with 7 bases aligning to TRBD2. The CDR3 totals 17 residues. CDR1 is LNHDA, CDR2 SQIVND, per germline (reference sequence). The junction had 14 bases not matched to a gene; V was cut back by 1 base and J by 5 bases. CDR3 nucleotides: TGTGCCAGTAGTATAGGCTCGGGACTAATGCATAGAGACGAGCAGTACTTC. This translates into CASSIGSGLMHRDEQYF.

CDR3 in DNA: TGTGCCAGCAGCTTCCTGGGCCAGTACGAGCAGTACTTC. Its protein is CASSFLGQYEQYF. The V call is TRBV27, the J call TRBJ2-7, with unresolved D. This CDR3 region has 13 residues. The V gene's germline CDR1 is MNHEY and CDR2 SMNVEV (reference sequence). V shed 6 bases and J shed 4 bases, with 13 bases lying between them.

The chain uses TRBV27 and TRBJ2-7; the D gene is possibly TRBD2 (6 bases). This CDR3 region has 11 residues. CDR1 and CDR2 from the germline V gene are MNHEY and SMNVEV (reference sequence). V was trimmed by 6 bases and J by 6 bases, leaving 9 bases between them. CDR3 loop: CASRYGGEQYF. CDR3 DNA sequence: TGTGCCAGCAGATACGGGGGCGAGCAGTACTTC.

The V call is TRBV5-4, the J call TRBJ2-7; D not certain. Germline CDR1 and CDR2: SGHNT and YYREEE (reference sequence). The V and J ends lost 0 bases and 2 bases respectively, with 12 bases between them. This CDR3 is 15 amino acids long. The CDR3, as DNA: TGTGCCAGCAGCTTGGGTGGCGGAGTGACCTACGAGCAGTACTTC. Translated, it gives CASSLGGGVTYEQYF.

This chain joins TRBV30 and TRBJ2-1; weak D call: TRBD2 (6 bases). In germline, CDR1 is GTSNPN, CDR2 SVGIG (reference sequence). V shed 7 bases and J shed 2 bases, with 12 bases lying between them. The CDR3 has 13 residues. In nucleotides, the CDR3 is TGTGCCTCGGACCGGGGGACCTACAATGAGCAGTTCTTC. Protein product: CASDRGTYNEQFF.

The chain links TRBV7-8 to TRBJ2-1; 12 bases agree with TRBD2. Trimming cost V 5 bases and J 8 bases; bases outside gene matches: 7. The CDR3 is 15 amino acids. The germline CDR1 and CDR2 sequences are SGHVS and FQNEAQ. As DNA, the CDR3 is TGTGCCAGCAGCCCTTGGACTAGCGGGGTTGATGAGCAGTTCTTC. Translating gives CASSPWTSGVDEQFF.

This clone was seen more than once but under ten times. The CDR3 nucleotides are TGCAGCGTTGACCCTAGCGGGGGGGCCGCCTACAATGAGCAGTTCTTC. Translation gives CSVDPSGGAAYNEQFF. This rearrangement joins TRBV29-1 to TRBJ2-1, with 12 bases that match TRBD2. The CDR3 is 16 residues long. V shed 3 bases, J shed 2 bases, and the junction held 5 bases outside the gene matches. Per the germline V gene, CDR1 is SQVTM and CDR2 is ANQGSEA.

The chain couples TRBV19 to TRBJ2-6, with no clear D. Germline V gene data show CDR1 as LNHDA and CDR2 as SQIVND (reference sequence). Trimming shortened V by 3 bases and J by 0 bases, and 6 bases separated the two germline ends. The CDR3 consists of 15 residues. The CDR3 loop reads CASSIGDSGANVLTF. The CDR3 region has the DNA TGTGCCAGTAGTATTGGGGACTCTGGGGCCAACGTCCTGACTTTC.